This entry concerns a single T cell receptor beta chain. The antigen is undetermined. Between the trimmed V and J ends, which lost 3 bases and 7 bases, there was a span of 10 bases. CDR3 size: 11 residues. Germline CDR1 is DFQATT and CDR2 is SNEGSKA (reference sequence). This entry belongs to a study of beta chain features in type 1 diabetes. Whole-study context: In age, gender and cell yields, patients were similar to healthy donors. Study-wide points: When Type 1 diabetes patients were examined, their TCRB CDR3s proved moderately but significantly shorter in all four CD4+ subsets.

Since all of the isolated RNA was reverse transcribed, expressed TCRB transcripts were what got sequenced. TCRdb's table, derived via immunoSEQ multiplex PCR, lists solely in-frame clones and lacks some. The sample yields approximately 470,000 clones, approximately 30% seen once. The sequencing input was naive CD4+ T cells from blood. The chain recombines TRBV20-1 with TRBJ2-7, with D uncertain. The clonotype comes from a man younger than 30 in good health. The CDR3 DNA is TGCAGTGCTAGGAGCGACTGGGAGCAGTACTTC. This encodes CSARSDWEQYF.